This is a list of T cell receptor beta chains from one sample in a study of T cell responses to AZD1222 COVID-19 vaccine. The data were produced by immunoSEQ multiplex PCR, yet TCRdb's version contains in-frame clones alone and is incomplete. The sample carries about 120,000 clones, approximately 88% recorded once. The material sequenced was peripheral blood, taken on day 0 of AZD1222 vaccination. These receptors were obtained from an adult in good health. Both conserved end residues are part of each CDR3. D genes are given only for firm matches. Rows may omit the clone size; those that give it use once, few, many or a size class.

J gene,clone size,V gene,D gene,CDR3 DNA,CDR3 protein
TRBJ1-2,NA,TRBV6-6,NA,TGTGCCAGCAGTTACTCGTTCACTAACTATGGCTACACCTTC,CASSYSFTNYGYTF
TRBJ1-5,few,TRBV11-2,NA,TGTGCCAGCAGCTGGGGGACTAATCAGCCCCAGCATTTT,CASSWGTNQPQHF
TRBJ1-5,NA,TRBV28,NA,TGTGCCAGCAGTTTATGGGGTATTCTCGACTCGCCCCAGCATTTT,CASSLWGILDSPQHF
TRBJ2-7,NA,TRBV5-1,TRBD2,TGCGCCAGCAGGCCAGGGTACGGGGGGGACTACGAGCAGTACTTC,CASRPGYGGDYEQYF
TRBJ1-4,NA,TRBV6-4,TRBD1,TGTGCCAGCAGCCCGGGACAGGGGGGAGAAAAACTGTTTTTT,CASSPGQGGEKLFF
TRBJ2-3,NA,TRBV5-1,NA,TGCGCCAGCAGCTTGGATCCCTGGGGAGTCACAGATACGCAGTATTTT,CASSLDPWGVTDTQYF
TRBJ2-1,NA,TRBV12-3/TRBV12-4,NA,TGTGCCAGCAAACCCCCCACGGTACGTGAGCAGTTCTTC,CASKPPTVREQFF
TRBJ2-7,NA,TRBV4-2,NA,TGTGCCAGCAGCCAACGGGCCGAGCAGTACTTC,CASSQRAEQYF
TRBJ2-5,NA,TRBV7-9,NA,TGTGCCAGCAGCTTATTCAGCAGGGAACAAGAGACCCAGTACTTC,CASSLFSREQETQYF
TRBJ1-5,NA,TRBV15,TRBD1,TGTGCCACCAGCAGAGACCGGACAGGGAAATTGAATCAGCCCCAGCATTTT,CATSRDRTGKLNQPQHF
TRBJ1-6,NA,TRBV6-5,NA,TGTGCCAGCCGGGAAATGTATAATTCACCCCTCCACTTT,CASREMYNSPLHF
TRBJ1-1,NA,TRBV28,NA,TGTGCCAGCACCGAACAGGGTCGGTGGCACACTGAAGCTTTCTTT,CASTEQGRWHTEAFF
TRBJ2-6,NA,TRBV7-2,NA,TGTGCCAGCAGCTTAGCGCTGGGGGCTGGGGCCAACGTCCTGACTTTC,CASSLALGAGANVLTF
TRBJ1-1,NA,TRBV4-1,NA,TGCGCCAGCAGCCAAACGCCGGGTCACACTGAAGCTTTCTTT,CASSQTPGHTEAFF
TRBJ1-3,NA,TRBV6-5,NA,TGTGCCAGCAGTTACCGTCAGGGGCCGTCTGGAAACACCATATATTTT,CASSYRQGPSGNTIYF
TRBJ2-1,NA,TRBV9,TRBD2,TGTGCCAGCAGCGTAGGAGCGGGGGGTATCTCCTACAATGAGCAGTTCTTC,CASSVGAGGISYNEQFF
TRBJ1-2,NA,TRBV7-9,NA,TGTGCCAGCAGCTTAGATTCGGGGGCCAACTATGGCTACACCTTC,CASSLDSGANYGYTF
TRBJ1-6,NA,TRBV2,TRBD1,TGTGCCAGAAGACAGGGTTCCAATTCACCCCTCCACTTT,CARRQGSNSPLHF
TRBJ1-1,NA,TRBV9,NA,TGTGCCAGCAGCGTGCAGGGTAACACTGAAGCTTTCTTT,CASSVQGNTEAFF
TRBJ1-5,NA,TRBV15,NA,TGTGCCACCAGCAGAGCCCCTGGCGGGGGCTCGCCCCAGCATTTT,CATSRAPGGGSPQHF
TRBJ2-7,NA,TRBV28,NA,TGTGCCAGCAGTTTTTATCGGATCGCCGAGACCCCCGAGCAGTACTTC,CASSFYRIAETPEQYF
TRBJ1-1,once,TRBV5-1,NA,TGCGCCAGCCACCCAGTCCTCCCGGCGTCGAACACTGAAGCTTTCTTT,CASHPVLPASNTEAFF
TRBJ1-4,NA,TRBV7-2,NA,TGTGCCAGCAGCCCGGGACGGCATAATGAAAAACTGTTTTTT,CASSPGRHNEKLFF
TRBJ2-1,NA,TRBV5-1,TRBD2,TGCGCCAGCAGGTTGACTAGCGGGTACAATGAGCAGTTCTTC,CASRLTSGYNEQFF
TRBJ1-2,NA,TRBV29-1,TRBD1,TGCAGCGCTGACAGGGGCTATGGCTACACCTTC,CSADRGYGYTF
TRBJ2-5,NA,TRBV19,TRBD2,TGTGCCAGTACCAGAACTGCGGGGGGGCAAGAGACCCAGTACTTC,CASTRTAGGQETQYF
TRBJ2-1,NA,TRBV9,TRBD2,TGTGCCAGCAGCGTAGAGGAGGGCTGGTTGGGAGGGAATGAGCAGTTCTTC,CASSVEEGWLGGNEQFF
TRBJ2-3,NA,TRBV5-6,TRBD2,TGTGCCAGCAGCTTGAGGACTAGCGGGGTTAGTGGCACAGATACGCAGTATTTT,CASSLRTSGVSGTDTQYF
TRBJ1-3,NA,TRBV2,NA,TGTGCCAGCAGTGATCAGGCACAGGGAACTGGAAACACCATATATTTT,CASSDQAQGTGNTIYF
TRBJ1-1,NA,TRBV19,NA,TGTGCCAGTAGTATTAGCTGGGCGATTCCTGAAGCTTTCTTT,CASSISWAIPEAFF
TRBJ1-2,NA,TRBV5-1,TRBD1,TGCGCCAGCAGCCCCGGGACAGCCGACTATGGCTACACCTTC,CASSPGTADYGYTF
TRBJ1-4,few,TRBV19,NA,TGTGCCAGTAGTATTTGGGCAGAGAATGAAAAACTGTTTTTT,CASSIWAENEKLFF
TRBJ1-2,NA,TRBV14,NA,TGTGCCAGCAGCTCTTACCCCCATTTCGGCAGTATCCTGGGCTATGGCTACACCTTC,CASSSYPHFGSILGYGYTF
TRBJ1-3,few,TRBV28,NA,TGTGCCAGCAGTTTAGGGGGGGCGTCTGGAAACACCATATATTTT,CASSLGGASGNTIYF
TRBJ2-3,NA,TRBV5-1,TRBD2,TGCGCCAGCAGCCCGGGACTAGCGGGGGGGCTGGTCGATACGCAGTATTTT,CASSPGLAGGLVDTQYF
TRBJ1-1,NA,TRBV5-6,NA,TGTGCCAGCAGCTCTGGAGGGGAACAAGCTTTCTTT,CASSSGGEQAFF
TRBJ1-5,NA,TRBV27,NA,TGTGCCAGCAGTTCCTTCTGGGACCAGCCCCAGCATTTT,CASSSFWDQPQHF
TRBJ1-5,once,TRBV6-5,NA,TGTGCCAGCCGAGGGGGGACTAATCAGCCCCAGCATTTT,CASRGGTNQPQHF
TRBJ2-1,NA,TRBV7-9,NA,TGTGCCAGCATCGAGACTAGTGCGCCCAATGAGCAGTTCTTC,CASIETSAPNEQFF
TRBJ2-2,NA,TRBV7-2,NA,TGTGCCAGCAGCTTCATGACAGACACCGGGGAGCTGTTTTTT,CASSFMTDTGELFF
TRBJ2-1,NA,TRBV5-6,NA,TGTGCCAGCAGACCGCTCGACATCCCTTCCTACAATGAGCAGTTCTTC,CASRPLDIPSYNEQFF
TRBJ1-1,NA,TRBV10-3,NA,TGTGCCATCAGCGACGACAGGCCTGAAGCTTTCTTT,CAISDDRPEAFF
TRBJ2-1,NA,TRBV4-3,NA,TGCGCCAGCAGGGGTGAGAATGAGCAGTTCTTC,CASRGENEQFF
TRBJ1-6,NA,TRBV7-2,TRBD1,TGTGCCAGCAGCTTAGACTGGGCAGGGGGCAATTCACCCCTCCACTTT,CASSLDWAGGNSPLHF
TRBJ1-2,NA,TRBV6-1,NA,TGTGCCAGCAGTGAAAAAGGAGGGGGGCCCTATGGCTACACCTTC,CASSEKGGGPYGYTF
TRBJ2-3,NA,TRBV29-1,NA,TGCAGCGTCGTCTCTAGCGTTAGCACAGATACGCAGTATTTT,CSVVSSVSTDTQYF
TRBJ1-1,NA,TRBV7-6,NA,TGTGCCAGCAGCTTAGCCGAGGAAACTGAAGCTTTCTTT,CASSLAEETEAFF
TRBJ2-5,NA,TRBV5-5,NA,TGTGCCAGCAGCTTCGAGGGGCAGGGACCTTCAGAGACCCAGTACTTC,CASSFEGQGPSETQYF